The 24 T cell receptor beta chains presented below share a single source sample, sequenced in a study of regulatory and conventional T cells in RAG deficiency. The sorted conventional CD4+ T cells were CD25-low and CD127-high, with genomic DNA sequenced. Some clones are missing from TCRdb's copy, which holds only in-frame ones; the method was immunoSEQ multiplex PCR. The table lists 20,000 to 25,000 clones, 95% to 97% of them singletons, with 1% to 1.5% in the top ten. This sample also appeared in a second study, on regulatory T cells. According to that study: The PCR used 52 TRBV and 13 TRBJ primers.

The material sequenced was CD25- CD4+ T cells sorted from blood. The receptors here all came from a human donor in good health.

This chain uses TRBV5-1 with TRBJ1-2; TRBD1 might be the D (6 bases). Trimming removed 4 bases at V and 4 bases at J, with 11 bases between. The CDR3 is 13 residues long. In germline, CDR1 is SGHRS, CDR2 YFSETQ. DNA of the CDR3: TGCGCCAGCAGCAGGACAGCGACCTATGGCTACACCTTC. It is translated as CASSRTATYGYTF.

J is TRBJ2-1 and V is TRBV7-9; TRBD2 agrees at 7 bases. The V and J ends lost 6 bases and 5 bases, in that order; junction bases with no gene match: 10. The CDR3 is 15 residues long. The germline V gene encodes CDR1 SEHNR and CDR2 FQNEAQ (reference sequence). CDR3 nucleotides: TGTGCCAGCAGTGCGAGCGGGGCCCTCCACAATGAGCAGTTCTTC. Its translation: CASSASGALHNEQFF.

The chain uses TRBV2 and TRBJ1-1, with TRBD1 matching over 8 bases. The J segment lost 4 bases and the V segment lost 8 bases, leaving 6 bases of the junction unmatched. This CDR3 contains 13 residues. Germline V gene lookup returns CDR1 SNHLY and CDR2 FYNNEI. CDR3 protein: CASGRTGGTEAFF. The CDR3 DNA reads TGTGCCAGCGGGAGAACAGGGGGCACTGAAGCTTTCTTT.

The CDR3, as DNA: TGTGCCAGCAGCTCCCACCCAGGGACAGGGAGAAACACCATATATTTT. It codes for CASSSHPGTGRNTIYF. J is TRBJ1-3 and V is TRBV7-3; 9 positions agree with TRBD1. V dropped 4 bases and J dropped 5; count of bases not matched to a gene: 9. The CDR3 is made up of 16 amino acids. Germline CDR1 SGHTA, CDR2 FQGTGA.

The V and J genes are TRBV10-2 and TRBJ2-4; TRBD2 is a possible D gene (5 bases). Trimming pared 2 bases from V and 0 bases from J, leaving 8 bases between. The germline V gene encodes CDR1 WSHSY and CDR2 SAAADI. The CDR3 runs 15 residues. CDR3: CASSELRVAKNIQYF. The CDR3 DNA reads TGCGCCAGCAGTGAGCTGAGGGTAGCCAAAAACATTCAGTACTTC.

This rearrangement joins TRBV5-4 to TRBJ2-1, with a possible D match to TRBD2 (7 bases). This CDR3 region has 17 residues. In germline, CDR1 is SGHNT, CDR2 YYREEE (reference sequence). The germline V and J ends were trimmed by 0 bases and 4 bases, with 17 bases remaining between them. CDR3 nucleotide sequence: TGTGCCAGCAGCTTGGCCGTGGGGCGGGGGCCATACAATGAGCAGTTCTTC. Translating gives CASSLAVGRGPYNEQFF. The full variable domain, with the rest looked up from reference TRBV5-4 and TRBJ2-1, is ETGVTQSPTHLIKTRGQQVTLRCSSQSGHNTVSWYQQALGQGPQFIFQYYREEENGRGNFPPRFSGLQFPNYSSELNVNALELDDSALYLCASSLAVGRGPYNEQFFGPGTRLTVL.

The CDR3 DNA reads as TGTGCCAGCAGTGTCGGGACAGATTACACTGAAGCTTTCTTT. It codes for CASSVGTDYTEAFF. V usage is TRBV25-1 and J usage is TRBJ1-1, with 7 bases aligning to TRBD1. Germline V gives CDR1 MGHDK, CDR2 SYGVNS. The CDR3 covers 14 residues. V lost 4 bases, J lost 3 bases, and 5 bases stayed unmatched.

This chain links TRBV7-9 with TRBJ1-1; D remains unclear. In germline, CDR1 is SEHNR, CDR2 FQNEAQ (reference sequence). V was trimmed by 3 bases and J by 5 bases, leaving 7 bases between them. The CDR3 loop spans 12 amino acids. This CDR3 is CASSLRETEAFF. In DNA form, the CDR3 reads TGTGCCAGCAGCTTGCGGGAGACTGAAGCTTTCTTT. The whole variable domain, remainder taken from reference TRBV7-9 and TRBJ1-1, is DTGVSQNPRHKITKRGQNVTFRCDPISEHNRLYWYRQTLGQGPEFLTYFQNEAQLEKSRLLSDRFSAERPKGSFSTLEIQRTEQGDSAMYLCASSLRETEAFFGQGTRLTVV.

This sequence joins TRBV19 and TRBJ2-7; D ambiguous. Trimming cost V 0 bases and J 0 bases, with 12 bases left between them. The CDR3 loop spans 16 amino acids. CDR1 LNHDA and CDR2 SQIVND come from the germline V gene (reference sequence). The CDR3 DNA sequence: TGTGCCAGTAGTATAGATTACCAGGCAAGCTCCTACGAGCAGTACTTC. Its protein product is CASSIDYQASSYEQYF. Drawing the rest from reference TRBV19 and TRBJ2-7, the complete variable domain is DGGITQSPKYLFRKEGQNVTLSCEQNLNHDAMYWYRQDPGQGLRLIYYSQIVNDFQKGDIAEGYSVSREKKESFPLTVTSAQKNPTAFYLCASSIDYQASSYEQYFGPGTRLTVT.

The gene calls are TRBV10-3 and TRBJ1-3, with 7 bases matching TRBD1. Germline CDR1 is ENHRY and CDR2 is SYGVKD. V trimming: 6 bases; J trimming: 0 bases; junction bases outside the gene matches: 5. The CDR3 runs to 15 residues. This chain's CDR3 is CAISLDRTSGNTIYF. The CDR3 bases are TGTGCCATCAGCCTGGACAGGACCTCTGGAAACACCATATATTTT.

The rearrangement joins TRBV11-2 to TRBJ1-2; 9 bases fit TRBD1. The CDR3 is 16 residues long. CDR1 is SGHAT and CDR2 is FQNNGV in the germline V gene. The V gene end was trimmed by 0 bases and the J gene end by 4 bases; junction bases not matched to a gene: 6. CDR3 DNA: TGTGCCAGCAGCTTAGATTCAGTGACAGGGGGCTATGGCTACACCTTC. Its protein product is CASSLDSVTGGYGYTF.

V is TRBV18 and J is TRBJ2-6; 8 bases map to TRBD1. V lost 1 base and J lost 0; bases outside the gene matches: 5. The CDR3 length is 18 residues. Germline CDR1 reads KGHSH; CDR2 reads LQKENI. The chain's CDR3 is CASSPLPQGASGANVLTF. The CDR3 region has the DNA TGTGCCAGCTCACCACTACCCCAGGGGGCCTCTGGGGCCAACGTCCTGACTTTC.

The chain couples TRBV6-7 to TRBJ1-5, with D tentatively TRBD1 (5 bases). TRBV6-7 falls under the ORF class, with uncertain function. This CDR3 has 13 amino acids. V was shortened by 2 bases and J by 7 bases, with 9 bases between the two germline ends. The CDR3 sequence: CASSYKGVQPQHF. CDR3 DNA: TGTGCCAGCAGTTACAAAGGGGTCCAGCCCCAGCATTTT.

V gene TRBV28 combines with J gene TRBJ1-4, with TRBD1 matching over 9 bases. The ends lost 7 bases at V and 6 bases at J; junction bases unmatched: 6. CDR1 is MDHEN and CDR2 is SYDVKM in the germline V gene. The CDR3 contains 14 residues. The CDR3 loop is CASNGRTGDEKLFF. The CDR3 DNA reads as TGTGCCAGCAACGGACGGACAGGGGATGAAAAACTGTTTTTT.

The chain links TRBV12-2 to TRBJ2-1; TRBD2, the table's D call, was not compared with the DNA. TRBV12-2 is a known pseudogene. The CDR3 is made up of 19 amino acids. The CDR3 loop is CASRLIETSGGPLYNEQFF. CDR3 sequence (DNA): TGTGCAAGTCGCTTAATCGAAACTAGCGGGGGTCCCCTGTACAATGAGCAGTTCTTC.

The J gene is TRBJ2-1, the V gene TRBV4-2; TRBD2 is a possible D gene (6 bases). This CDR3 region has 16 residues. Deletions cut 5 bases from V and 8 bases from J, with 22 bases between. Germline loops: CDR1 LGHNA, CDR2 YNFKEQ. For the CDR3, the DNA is TGTGCCAGCAGCGGCTCTATGGGCGGGGCAAACCATGAGCAGTTCTTC. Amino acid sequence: CASSGSMGGANHEQFF.

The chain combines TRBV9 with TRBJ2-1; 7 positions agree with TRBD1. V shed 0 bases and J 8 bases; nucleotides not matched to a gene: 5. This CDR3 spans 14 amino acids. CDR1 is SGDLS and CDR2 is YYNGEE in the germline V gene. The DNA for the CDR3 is TGTGCCAGCAGCGTAGGACAGGGTATGGATGAGCAGTTCTTC. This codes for CASSVGQGMDEQFF.

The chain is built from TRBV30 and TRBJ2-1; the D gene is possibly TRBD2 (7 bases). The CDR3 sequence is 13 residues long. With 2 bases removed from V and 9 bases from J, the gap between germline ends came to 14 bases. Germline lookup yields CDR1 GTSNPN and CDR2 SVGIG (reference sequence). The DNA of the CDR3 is TGTGCCTGGAGTAGGCGGGGGCAGGGTGAGCAGTTCTTC. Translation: CAWSRRGQGEQFF.

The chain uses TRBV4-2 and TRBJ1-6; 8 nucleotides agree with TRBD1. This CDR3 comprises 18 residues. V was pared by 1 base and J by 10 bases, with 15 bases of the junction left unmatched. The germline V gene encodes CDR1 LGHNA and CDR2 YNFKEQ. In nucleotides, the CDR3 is TGTGCCAGCAGCCAAGGGACGGCAGGGGGCACAAGTATGTCACCCCTCCACTTT. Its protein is CASSQGTAGGTSMSPLHF.

The CDR3 loop is CAISESREDTEAFF. For the CDR3, the DNA is TGTGCCATCAGTGAGTCGCGTGAAGACACTGAAGCTTTCTTT. The J gene is TRBJ1-1, the V gene TRBV10-3; D not resolved. Germline V CDR1 and CDR2: ENHRY, SYGVKD. The CDR3 is 14 amino acids. V lost 0 bases to trimming and J lost 3 bases, with 8 bases between them.

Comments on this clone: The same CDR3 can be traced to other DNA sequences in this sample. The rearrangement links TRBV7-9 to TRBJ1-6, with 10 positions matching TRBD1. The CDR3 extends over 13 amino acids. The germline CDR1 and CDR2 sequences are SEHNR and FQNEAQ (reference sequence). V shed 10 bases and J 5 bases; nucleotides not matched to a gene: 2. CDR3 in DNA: TGTGCCACGGGACAGGGGAATAATTCACCCCTCCACTTT. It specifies CATGQGNNSPLHF.

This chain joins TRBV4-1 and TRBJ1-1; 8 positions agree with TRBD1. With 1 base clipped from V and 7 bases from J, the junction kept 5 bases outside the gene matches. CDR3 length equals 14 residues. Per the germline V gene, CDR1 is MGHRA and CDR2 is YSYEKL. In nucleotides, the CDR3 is TGCGCCAGCAGCCAAGCCCAGGGGGCAGGTGAAGCTTTCTTT. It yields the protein CASSQAQGAGEAFF.

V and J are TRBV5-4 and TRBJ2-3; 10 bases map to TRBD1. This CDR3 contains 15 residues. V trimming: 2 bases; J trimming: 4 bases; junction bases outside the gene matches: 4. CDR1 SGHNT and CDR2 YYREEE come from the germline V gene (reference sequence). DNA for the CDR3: TGTGCCAGCAGCTTCCGACAGGGGGCTTCAGATACGCAGTATTTT. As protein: CASSFRQGASDTQYF.

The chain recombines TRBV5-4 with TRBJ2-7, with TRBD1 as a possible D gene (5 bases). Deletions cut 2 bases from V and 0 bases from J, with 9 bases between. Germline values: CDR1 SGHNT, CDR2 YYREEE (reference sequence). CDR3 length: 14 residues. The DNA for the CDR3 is TGTGCCAGCAGCTTTGGCAGGGTCTCCTACGAGCAGTACTTC. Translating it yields CASSFGRVSYEQYF.